This paragraph covers one TCR beta chain sequence. By share, this clonotype ranks as large (0.1 to 1%). Which antigen it targets is not known. Per-nucleotide qualities are absent, and no much larger clonotype sits a single base away. The germline V gene specifies SGHRS as CDR1 and YFSETQ as CDR2. V loses 0 bases of germline sequence and J loses 2 bases, and the interval between the two ends is 14 bases. From the cysteine up to the phenylalanine, the CDR3 has a length of 17 residues. The kept DNA is CDR3 alone, 51 bases in frame from the first base. The data stem from a study of patients and donors after allogeneic stem cell transplantation (dated by TCRdb to 2018 to 2021). The method behind the library was RT-PCR. Sequenced using a NextSeq 550. The public sequencing data were trimmed at Q25 with fastp and processed into clonotypes with MiXCR by TCRdb, which kept only in-frame beta chains. Rows matching on CDR3 protein sequence are summarized as one entry with the most common DNA and genes. The sample data list thousands of distinct CDR3 sequences, and roughly a sixth of these were observed just once. The ten largest clones capture just under 20% of the sample.

In this chain, TRBV5-1 is recombined with TRBJ2-2; TRBD1 is a possible D gene, resting on 6 matching bases. Sequencing was performed on blood, either unsorted or a sorted T cell fraction (not recorded which). The clonotype comes from a human donor who was either an allogeneic HSCT recipient or a stem cell or donor lymphocyte infusion donor (not recorded which). It is not recorded whose cells these are; they may come from a transplant donor. The CDR3 in this case is CASSLGHRDPNTGELFF. The nucleotides read TGCGCCAGCAGCTTGGGACACAGGGATCCAAACACCGGGGAGCTGTTTTTT.